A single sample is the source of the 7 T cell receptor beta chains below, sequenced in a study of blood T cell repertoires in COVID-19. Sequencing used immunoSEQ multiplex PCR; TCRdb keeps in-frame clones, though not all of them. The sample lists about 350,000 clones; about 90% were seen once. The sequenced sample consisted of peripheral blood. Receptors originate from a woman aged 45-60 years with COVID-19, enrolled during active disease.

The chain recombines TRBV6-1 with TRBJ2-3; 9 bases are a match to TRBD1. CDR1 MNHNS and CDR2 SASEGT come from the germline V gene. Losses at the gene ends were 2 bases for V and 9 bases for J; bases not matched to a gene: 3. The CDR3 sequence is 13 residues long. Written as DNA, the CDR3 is TGTGCCAGCAGTGAAACCGGGACAGGGACGCAGTATTTT. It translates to CASSETGTGTQYF.

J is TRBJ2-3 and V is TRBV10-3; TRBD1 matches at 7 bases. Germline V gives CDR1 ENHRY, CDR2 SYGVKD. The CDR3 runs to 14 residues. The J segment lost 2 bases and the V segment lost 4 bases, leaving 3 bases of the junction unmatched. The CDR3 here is CAISGGQSTDTQYF. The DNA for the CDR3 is TGTGCCATCAGTGGGGGACAGTCCACAGATACGCAGTATTTT.

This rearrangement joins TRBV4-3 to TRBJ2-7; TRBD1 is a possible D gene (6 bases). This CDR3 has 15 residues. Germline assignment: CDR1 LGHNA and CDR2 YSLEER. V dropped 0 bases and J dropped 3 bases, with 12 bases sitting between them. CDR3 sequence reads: CASSQDSQGNYEQYF. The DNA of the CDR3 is TGCGCCAGCAGCCAAGATAGTCAGGGGAACTACGAGCAGTACTTC.

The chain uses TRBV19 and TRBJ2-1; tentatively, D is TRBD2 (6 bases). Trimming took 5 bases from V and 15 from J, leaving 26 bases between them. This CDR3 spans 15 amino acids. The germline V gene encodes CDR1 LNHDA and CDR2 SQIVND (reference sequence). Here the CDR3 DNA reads TGTGCCAGTAGTCCCCACCCATATCCTAGCGTCAATCCGTTCTTC. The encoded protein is CASSPHPYPSVNPFF.

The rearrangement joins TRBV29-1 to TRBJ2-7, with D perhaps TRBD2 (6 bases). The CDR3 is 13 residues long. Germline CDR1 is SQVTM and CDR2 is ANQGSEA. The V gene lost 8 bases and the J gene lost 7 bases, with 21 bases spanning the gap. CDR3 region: CSIGTPNLREQYF. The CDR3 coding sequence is TGCAGCATCGGGACTCCGAACTTACGAGAGCAGTACTTC.

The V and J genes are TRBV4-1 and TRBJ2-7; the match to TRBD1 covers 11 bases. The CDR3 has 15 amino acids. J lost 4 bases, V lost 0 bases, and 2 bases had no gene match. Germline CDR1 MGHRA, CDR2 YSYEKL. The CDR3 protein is CASSQDGQGAYEQYF. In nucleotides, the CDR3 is TGCGCCAGCAGCCAAGATGGACAGGGGGCGTACGAGCAGTACTTC.

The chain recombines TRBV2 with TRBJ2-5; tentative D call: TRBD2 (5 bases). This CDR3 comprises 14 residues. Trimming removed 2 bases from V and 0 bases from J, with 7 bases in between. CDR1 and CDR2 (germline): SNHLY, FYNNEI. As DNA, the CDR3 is TGTGCCAGCAGTGAAAGGGAGTACCAAGAGACCCAGTACTTC. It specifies CASSEREYQETQYF.